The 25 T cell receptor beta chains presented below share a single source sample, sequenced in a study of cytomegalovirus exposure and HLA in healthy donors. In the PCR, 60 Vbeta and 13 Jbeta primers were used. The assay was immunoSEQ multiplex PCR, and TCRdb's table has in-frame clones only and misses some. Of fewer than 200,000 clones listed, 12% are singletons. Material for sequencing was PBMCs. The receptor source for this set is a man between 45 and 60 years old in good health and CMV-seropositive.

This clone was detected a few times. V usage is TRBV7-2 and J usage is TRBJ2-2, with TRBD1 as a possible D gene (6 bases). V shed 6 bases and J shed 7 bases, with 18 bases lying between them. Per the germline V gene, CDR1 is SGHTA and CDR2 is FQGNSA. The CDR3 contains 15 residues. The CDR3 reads CASSRPPGDVGELFF. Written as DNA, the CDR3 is TGTGCCAGCAGTCGACCTCCAGGGGATGTCGGGGAGCTGTTTTTT.

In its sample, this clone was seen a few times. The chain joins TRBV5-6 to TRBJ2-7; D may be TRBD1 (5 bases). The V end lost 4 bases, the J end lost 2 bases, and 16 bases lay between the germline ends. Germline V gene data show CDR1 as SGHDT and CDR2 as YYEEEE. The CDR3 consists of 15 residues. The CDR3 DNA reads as TGTGCCAGCAGCGCCAGCCAGAGACAGACCTACGAGCAGTACGTC. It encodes CASSASQRQTYEQYV.

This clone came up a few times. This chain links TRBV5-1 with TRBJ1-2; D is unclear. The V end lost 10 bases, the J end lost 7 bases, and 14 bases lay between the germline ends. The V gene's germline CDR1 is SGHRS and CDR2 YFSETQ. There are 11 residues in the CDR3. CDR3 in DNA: TGCGCCTCCGGAGGAGATGCTGGCTACACCTTC. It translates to CASGGDAGYTF.

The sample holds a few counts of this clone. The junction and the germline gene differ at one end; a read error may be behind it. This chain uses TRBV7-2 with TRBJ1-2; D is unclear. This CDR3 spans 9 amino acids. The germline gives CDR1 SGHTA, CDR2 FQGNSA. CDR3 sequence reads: CASSLVADF. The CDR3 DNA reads TGTGCCAGCAGCTTAGTAGCGGACTTC. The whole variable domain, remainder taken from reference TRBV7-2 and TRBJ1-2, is GAGVSQSPSNKVTEKGKDVELRCDPISGHTALYWYRQSLGQGLEFLIYFQGNSAPDKSGLPSDRFSAERTGGSVSTLTIQRTQQEDSAVYLCASSLVADFGSGTRLTVV.

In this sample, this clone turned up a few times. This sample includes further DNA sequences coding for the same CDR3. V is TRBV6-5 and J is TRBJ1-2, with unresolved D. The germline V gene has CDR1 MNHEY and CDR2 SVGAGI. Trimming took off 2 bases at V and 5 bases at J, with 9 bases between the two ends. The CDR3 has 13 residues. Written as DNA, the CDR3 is TGTGCCAGCAGTTACGTCGCGGGGTATGGCTACACCTTC. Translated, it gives CASSYVAGYGYTF.

The CDR3 spells CASKYSYTEAFF. The DNA of the CDR3 is TGTGCCAGCAAATACAGTTACACTGAAGCTTTCTTT. The chain carries TRBV2 and TRBJ1-1; no clear D. Deletions cut 7 bases from V and 3 bases from J, with 9 bases between. The CDR3 consists of 12 residues. Germline lookup yields CDR1 SNHLY and CDR2 FYNNEI.

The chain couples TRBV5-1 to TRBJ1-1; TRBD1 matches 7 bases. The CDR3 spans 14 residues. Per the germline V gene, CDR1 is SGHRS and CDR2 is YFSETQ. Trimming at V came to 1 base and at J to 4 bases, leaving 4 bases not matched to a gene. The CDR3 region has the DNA TGCGCCAGCAGCTTGAGACAGGGTAGCACTGAAGCTTTCTTT. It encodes CASSLRQGSTEAFF.

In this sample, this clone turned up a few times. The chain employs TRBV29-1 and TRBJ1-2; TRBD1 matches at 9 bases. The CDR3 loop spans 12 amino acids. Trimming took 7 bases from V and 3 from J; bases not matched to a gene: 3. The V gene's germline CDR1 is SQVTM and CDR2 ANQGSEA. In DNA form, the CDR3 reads TGCAGCGGGACAGGGGCCCACTATGGCTACACCTTC. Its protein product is CSGTGAHYGYTF.

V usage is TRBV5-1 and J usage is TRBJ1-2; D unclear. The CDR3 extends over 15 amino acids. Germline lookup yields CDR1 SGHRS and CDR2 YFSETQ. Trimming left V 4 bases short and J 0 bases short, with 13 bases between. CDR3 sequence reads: CASSATAPANYGYTF. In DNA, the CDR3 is TGCGCCAGCAGCGCTACAGCTCCAGCTAACTATGGCTACACCTTC.

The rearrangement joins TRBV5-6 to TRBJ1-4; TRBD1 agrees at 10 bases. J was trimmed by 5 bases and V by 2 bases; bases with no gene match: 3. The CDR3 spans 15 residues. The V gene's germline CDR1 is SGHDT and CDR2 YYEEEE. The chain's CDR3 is CASSLRTGGNEKLFF. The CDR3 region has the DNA TGTGCCAGCAGCTTACGGACAGGGGGGAATGAAAAACTGTTTTTT.

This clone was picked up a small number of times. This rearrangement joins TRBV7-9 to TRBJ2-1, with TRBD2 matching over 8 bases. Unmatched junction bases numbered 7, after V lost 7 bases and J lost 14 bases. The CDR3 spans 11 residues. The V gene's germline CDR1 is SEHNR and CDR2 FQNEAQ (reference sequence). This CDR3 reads CASNSGLVEFF. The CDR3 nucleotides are TGTGCCAGCAACTCGGGACTAGTTGAGTTCTTC.

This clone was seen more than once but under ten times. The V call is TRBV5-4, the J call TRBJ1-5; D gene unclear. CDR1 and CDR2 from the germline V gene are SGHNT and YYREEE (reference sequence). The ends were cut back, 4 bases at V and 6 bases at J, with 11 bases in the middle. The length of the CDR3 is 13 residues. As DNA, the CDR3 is TGTGCCAGCAGCCTCGGGCGGGGTCAGCCCCAGCATTTT. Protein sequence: CASSLGRGQPQHF.

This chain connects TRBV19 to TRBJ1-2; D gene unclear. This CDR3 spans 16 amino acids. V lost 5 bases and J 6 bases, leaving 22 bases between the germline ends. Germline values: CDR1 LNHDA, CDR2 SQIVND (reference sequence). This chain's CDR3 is CASSDFRGKRKDGYTF. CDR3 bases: TGTGCCAGTAGTGATTTTCGCGGGAAGAGGAAAGATGGCTACACCTTC. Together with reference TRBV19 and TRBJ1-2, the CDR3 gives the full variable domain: DGGITQSPKYLFRKEGQNVTLSCEQNLNHDAMYWYRQDPGQGLRLIYYSQIVNDFQKGDIAEGYSVSREKKESFPLTVTSAQKNPTAFYLCASSDFRGKRKDGYTFGSGTRLTVV.

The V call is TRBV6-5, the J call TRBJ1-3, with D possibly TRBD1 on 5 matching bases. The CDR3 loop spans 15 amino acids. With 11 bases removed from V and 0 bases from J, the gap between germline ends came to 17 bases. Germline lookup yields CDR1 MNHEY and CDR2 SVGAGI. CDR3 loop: CASRLGATSGNTIYF. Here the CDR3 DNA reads TGTGCCTCTCGACTAGGGGCAACCTCTGGAAACACCATATATTTT.

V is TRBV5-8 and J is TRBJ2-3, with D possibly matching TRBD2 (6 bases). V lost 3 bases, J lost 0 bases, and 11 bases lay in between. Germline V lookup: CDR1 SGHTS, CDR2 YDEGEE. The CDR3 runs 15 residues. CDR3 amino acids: CASSSLGTSTDTQYF. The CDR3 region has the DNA TGTGCCAGCAGCTCCCTGGGGACTAGCACAGATACGCAGTATTTT.

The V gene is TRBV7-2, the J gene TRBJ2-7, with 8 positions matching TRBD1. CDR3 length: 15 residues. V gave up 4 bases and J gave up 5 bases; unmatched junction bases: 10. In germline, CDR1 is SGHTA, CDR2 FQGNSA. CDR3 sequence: CASSSPRDRRDEQYF. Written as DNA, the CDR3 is TGTGCCAGCAGCTCCCCTCGGGACAGGAGGGACGAGCAGTACTTC.

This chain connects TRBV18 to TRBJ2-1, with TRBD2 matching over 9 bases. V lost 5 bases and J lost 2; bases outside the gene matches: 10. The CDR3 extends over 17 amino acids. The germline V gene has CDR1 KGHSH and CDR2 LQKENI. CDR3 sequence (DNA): TGTGCCAGCTCATCCCGCGGGGGGGGCTTGACCTACAATGAGCAGTTCTTC. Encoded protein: CASSSRGGGLTYNEQFF.

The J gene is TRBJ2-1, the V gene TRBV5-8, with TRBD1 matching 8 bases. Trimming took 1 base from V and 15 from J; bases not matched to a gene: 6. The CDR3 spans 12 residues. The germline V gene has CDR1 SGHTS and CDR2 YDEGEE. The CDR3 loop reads CASSLIRGHGFF. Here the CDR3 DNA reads TGTGCCAGCAGCTTGATCAGGGGGCATGGGTTCTTC.

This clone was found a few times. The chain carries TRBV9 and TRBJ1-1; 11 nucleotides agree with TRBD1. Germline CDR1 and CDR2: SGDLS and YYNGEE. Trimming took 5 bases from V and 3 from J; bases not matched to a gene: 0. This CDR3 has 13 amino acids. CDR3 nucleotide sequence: TGTGCCAGCAGGGGACAGGGGGACACTGAAGCTTTCTTT. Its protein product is CASRGQGDTEAFF. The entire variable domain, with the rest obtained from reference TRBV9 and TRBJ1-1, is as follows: DSGVTQTPKHLITATGQRVTLRCSPRSGDLSVYWYQQSLDQGLQFLIQYYNGEERAKGNILERFSAQQFPDLHSELNLSSLELGDSALYFCASRGQGDTEAFFGQGTRLTVV.

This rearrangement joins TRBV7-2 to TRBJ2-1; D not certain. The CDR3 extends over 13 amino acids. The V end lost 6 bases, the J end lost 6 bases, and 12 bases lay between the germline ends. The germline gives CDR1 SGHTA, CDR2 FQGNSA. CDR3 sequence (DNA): TGTGCCAGCAGTCAGCAGACATTCAATGAGCAGTTCTTC. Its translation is CASSQQTFNEQFF.

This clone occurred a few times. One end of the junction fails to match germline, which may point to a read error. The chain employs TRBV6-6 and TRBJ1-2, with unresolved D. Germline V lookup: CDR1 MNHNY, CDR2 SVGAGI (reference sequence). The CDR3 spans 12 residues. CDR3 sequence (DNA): TGTGCCAGCAGTTACGAAGACTATGGCTACCCCTTC. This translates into CASSYEDYGYPF.

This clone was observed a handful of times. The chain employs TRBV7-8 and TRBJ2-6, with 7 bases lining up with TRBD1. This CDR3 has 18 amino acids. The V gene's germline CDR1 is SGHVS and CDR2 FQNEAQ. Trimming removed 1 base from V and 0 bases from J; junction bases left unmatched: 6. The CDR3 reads CASSLEDRQSSGANVLTF. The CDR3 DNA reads TGTGCCAGCAGCTTAGAGGACAGGCAATCCTCTGGGGCCAACGTCCTGACTTTC.

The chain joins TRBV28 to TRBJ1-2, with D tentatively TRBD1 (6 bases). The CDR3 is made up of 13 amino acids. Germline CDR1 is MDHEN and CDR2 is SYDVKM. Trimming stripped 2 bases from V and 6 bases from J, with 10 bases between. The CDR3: CASSLGTRDGYTF. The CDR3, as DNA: TGTGCCAGCAGTTTAGGGACACGGGATGGCTACACCTTC.

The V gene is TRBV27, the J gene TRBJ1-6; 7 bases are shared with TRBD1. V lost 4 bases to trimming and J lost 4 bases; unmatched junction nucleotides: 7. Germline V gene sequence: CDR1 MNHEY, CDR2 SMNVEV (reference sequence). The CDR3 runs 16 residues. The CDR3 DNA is TGTGCCAGCAGTTGGGAAGGGGGCGCTTATAATTCACCCCTCCACTTT. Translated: CASSWEGGAYNSPLHF.

CDR3 bases: TGTGCCAGCAGCTTAGGGACTAGCCAGGGGAACCAGTACTTC. Its protein product is CASSLGTSQGNQYF. The chain uses TRBV7-9 and TRBJ2-5; TRBD2 matches 8 bases. The CDR3 runs 14 residues. V shed 1 base, J shed 10 bases, and the junction held 8 bases outside the gene matches. Germline CDR1 is SEHNR and CDR2 is FQNEAQ (reference sequence).